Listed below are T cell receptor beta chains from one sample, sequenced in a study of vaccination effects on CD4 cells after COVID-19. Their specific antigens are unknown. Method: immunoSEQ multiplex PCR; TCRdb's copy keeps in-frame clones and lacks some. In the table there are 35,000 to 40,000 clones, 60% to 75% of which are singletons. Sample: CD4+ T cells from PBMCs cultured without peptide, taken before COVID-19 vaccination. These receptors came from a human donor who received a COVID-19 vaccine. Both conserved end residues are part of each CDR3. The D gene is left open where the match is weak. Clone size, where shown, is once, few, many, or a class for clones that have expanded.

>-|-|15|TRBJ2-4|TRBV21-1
CASSPLPGLRNIQYF
TGTGCCAGCAGCCCCCTTCCAGGACTCAGAAACATTCAGTACTTC
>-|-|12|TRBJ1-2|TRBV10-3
CAIYTGFYGYTF
TGTGCCATATACACAGGGTTCTATGGCTACACCTTC
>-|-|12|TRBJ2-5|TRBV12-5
CASGPRGETQYF
TGTGCTAGTGGTCCCCGAGGAGAGACCCAGTACTTC
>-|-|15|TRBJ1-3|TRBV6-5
CASNKRGVSGNTIYF
TGTGCCAGTAACAAGAGGGGAGTCTCTGGAAACACCATATATTTT
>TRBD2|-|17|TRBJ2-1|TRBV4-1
CASSQDPSSGGHNEQFF
TGCGCCAGCAGCCAAGACCCATCTAGCGGGGGGCACAATGAGCAGTTCTTC
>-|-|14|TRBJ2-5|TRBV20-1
CSASLNKGVETQYF
TGCAGTGCTAGTCTTAATAAGGGGGTAGAGACCCAGTACTTC
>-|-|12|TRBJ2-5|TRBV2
CASSYREETQYF
TGTGCCAGCAGTTACAGGGAGGAGACCCAGTACTTC
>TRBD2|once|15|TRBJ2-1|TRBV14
CARGGPTSEDNEQFF
TGTGCCCGGGGGGGGCCCACATCTGAAGACAATGAGCAGTTCTTC
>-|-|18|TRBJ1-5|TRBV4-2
CASSRDASQIHSNQPQHF
TGTGCCAGCAGCCGAGATGCGTCCCAGATACATAGCAATCAGCCCCAGCATTTT
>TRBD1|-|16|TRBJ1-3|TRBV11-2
CASSSLRQGRGNTIYF
TGTGCCAGCAGCTCGCTCCGACAGGGTAGGGGAAACACCATATATTTT
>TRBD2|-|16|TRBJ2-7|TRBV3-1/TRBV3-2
CASSQASLAGRNEQYF
TGTGCCAGCAGCCAAGCTAGCCTAGCGGGACGCAACGAGCAGTACTTC
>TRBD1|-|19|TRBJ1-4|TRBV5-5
CASSLIPGQGFATNEKLFF
TGTGCCAGCAGCTTGATACCGGGACAGGGGTTTGCAACTAATGAAAAACTGTTTTTT
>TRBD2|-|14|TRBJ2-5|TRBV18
CASSPRGGQETQYF
TGTGCCAGCTCACCACGGGGGGGACAAGAGACCCAGTACTTC
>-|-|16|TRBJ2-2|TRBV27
CASKGGRGLNTGELFF
TGTGCCAGCAAAGGGGGACGGGGCCTAAACACCGGGGAGCTGTTTTTT
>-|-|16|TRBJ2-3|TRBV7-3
CASSLIISGRADTQYF
TGTGCCAGCAGCTTAATAATATCTGGACGAGCAGATACGCAGTATTTT
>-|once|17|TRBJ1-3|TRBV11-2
CASRRPGGTDSGNTIYF
TGTGCCAGCAGGAGGCCAGGCGGGACGGACTCTGGAAACACCATATATTTT
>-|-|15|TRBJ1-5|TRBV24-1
CATSDGTRQSQPQHF
TGTGCCACCAGTGATGGGACGCGGCAAAGTCAGCCCCAGCATTTT
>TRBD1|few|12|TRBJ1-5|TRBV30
CAVGTVVGPQHF
TGTGCCGTAGGGACAGTTGTTGGACCCCAGCATTTT
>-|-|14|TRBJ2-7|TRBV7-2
CASSFTSSSYEQYF
TGTGCCAGCAGCTTTACTAGCAGCTCCTACGAGCAGTACTTC
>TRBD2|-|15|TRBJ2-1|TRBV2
CASSPPGLAVAEQFF
TGTGCCAGCAGTCCTCCGGGACTAGCGGTAGCTGAGCAGTTCTTC
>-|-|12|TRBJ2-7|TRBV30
CAWSVDIYEQYF
TGTGCCTGGAGTGTCGACATCTACGAGCAGTACTTC
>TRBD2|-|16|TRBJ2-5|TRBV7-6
CASSPTSGARGETQYF
TGTGCCAGCAGCCCGACTAGCGGGGCCCGGGGGGAGACCCAGTACTTC
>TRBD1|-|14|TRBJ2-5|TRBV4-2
CASSQPGQGLTQYF
TGTGCCAGCAGCCAACCGGGACAGGGACTAACCCAGTACTTC
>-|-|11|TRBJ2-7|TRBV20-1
CSANQGVEQYF
TGCAGTGCTAATCAGGGAGTCGAGCAGTACTTC
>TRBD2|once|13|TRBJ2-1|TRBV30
CAWSVRLAAQQFF
TGTGCCTGGAGTGTAAGGCTAGCGGCCCAGCAGTTCTTC
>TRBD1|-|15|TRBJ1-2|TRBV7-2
CASSRGTGGREGYTF
TGTGCCAGCAGCAGAGGGACAGGGGGACGGGAAGGCTACACCTTC
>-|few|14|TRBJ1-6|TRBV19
CASSIGGTSSPLHF
TGTGCCAGTAGTATAGGGGGGACTTCTTCACCCCTCCACTTT
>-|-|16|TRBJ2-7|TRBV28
CASRPHSGTVAYEQYF
TGTGCCAGCAGGCCTCATTCCGGGACCGTAGCCTACGAGCAGTACTTC
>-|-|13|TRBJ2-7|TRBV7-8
CASSGTAYGEQYF
TGTGCCAGCAGCGGTACAGCCTACGGCGAGCAGTACTTC
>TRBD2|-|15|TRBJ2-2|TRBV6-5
CATRSGAGDTGELFF
TGTGCCACTCGATCCGGCGCGGGAGACACCGGGGAGCTGTTTTTT
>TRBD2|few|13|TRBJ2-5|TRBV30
CAWKLAGSETQYF
TGTGCCTGGAAACTAGCGGGATCAGAGACCCAGTACTTC
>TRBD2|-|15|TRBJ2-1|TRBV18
CASSPPSGGLNEQFF
TGTGCCAGCTCGCCCCCTAGCGGGGGGTTGAATGAGCAGTTCTTC
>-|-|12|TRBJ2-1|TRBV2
CASRVVGNEQFF
TGTGCCAGCAGGGTGGTAGGTAATGAGCAGTTCTTC
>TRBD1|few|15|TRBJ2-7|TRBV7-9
CASSLGQGPSYEQYF
TGTGCCAGCAGCTTAGGACAGGGACCCTCCTACGAGCAGTACTTC
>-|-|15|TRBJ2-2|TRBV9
CASSVGAGETGELFF
TGTGCCAGCAGCGTAGGGGCAGGGGAGACCGGGGAGCTGTTTTTT
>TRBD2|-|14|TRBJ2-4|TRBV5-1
CASSLAEAGVFQYF
TGCGCCAGCAGCTTGGCCGAGGCGGGAGTGTTTCAGTACTTC
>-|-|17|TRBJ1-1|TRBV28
CASSLFFVGTPNTEAFF
TGTGCCAGCAGTTTATTCTTTGTGGGGACTCCAAACACTGAAGCTTTCTTT
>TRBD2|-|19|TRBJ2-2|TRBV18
CASSPPSRLAGAGTGELFF
TGTGCCAGCTCACCACCAAGCCGACTAGCGGGAGCTGGGACCGGGGAGCTGTTTTTT
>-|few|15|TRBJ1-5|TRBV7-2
CASSPRGGERQPQHF
TGTGCCAGCAGCCCTCGCGGAGGGGAGAGGCAGCCCCAGCATTTT
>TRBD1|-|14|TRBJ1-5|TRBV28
CASSGDRFNQPQHF
TGTGCCAGCAGTGGGGACAGGTTCAATCAGCCCCAGCATTTT
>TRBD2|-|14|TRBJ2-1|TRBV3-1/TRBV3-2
CASSPLAGRNEQFF
TGTGCCAGCAGCCCACTAGCGGGGAGGAATGAGCAGTTCTTC
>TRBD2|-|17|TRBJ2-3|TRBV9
CASSVQSTSGSTDTQYF
TGTGCCAGCAGCGTACAATCGACTAGCGGCAGCACAGATACGCAGTATTTT
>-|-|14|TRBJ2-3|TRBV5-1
CASSRDQPGDTQYF
TGCGCCAGCAGCCGGGATCAACCGGGAGATACGCAGTATTTT
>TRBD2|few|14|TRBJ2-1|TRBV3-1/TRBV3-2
CASSRLAGGNEQFF
TGTGCCAGCAGCCGGCTAGCGGGAGGGAATGAGCAGTTCTTC
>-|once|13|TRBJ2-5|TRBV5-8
CASSRDYQETQYF
TGTGCCAGCAGTAGGGACTACCAAGAGACCCAGTACTTC
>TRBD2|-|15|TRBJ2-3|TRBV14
CASSQGLAGADTQYF
TGTGCCAGCAGCCAAGGACTAGCGGGAGCAGATACGCAGTATTTT